This T cell receptor beta chain was sequenced during a study of cytomegalovirus exposure and HLA in healthy donors. Study-wide background: Genotyping showed about 80% of 398 donors falling in the Caucasian-associated ancestry cluster. Whole-study findings and limits: Roughly uniform depth of sequencing across donors was assumed in presence/absence analyses. Exclusion as indistinguishable affected some V segments, including TRBV6-2 and TRBV6-3. Reported performance of the classifier showed diagnosis of cytomegalovirus status with high specificity and sensitivity.

As for this clone: Its antigen is undetermined.

Germline V CDR1 and CDR2: SGDLS, YYNGEE. CDR3 size: 15 residues. V was cut by 4 bases and J by 4 bases, with 14 bases left in between. PCR was performed using 60 Vbeta and 13 Jbeta primers. Assay used: immunoSEQ multiplex PCR; TCRdb lists only in-frame clones, some missing. This sample has about 110,000 clones, with just under 70% found just once. Sequences were obtained from PBMCs. The chain couples TRBV9 to TRBJ2-2; possibly TRBD2 for D (6 bases). The source of this sequence is a man under 40 in good health and CMV-seropositive. The CDR3 loop is CASSPVGGGTGELFF. The CDR3 bases are TGTGCCAGCAGCCCCGTGGGGGGAGGCACCGGGGAGCTGTTTTTT.